This paragraph covers one TCR beta chain sequence. This CDR3 is also generated by other DNA sequences in the sample. The data were taken from a study of OX40 agonist ivuxolimab in advanced cancers. The germline V gene has CDR1 MNHEY and CDR2 SMNVEV (reference sequence). The CDR3 extends over 11 amino acids. The ends were cut back, 0 bases at V and 7 bases at J, with 4 bases in the middle. The repertoire was sequenced with immunoSEQ multiplex PCR; TCRdb's copy has only in-frame clones and lacks some. Of about 99,000 clones in the sample, approximately 95% were seen once. This receptor was taken from an adult with an advanced solid tumor such as melanoma, head and neck, liver or kidney cancer. This chain joins TRBV27 and TRBJ2-7; D is unclear. The input for sequencing was CD4+ or CD8+ T cells sorted from blood, taken in a trial of the OX40 agonist ivuxolimab. CDR3 sequence (DNA): TGTGCCAGCAGTTTATCGGGGGAGCAGTACTTC. Protein product: CASSLSGEQYF.